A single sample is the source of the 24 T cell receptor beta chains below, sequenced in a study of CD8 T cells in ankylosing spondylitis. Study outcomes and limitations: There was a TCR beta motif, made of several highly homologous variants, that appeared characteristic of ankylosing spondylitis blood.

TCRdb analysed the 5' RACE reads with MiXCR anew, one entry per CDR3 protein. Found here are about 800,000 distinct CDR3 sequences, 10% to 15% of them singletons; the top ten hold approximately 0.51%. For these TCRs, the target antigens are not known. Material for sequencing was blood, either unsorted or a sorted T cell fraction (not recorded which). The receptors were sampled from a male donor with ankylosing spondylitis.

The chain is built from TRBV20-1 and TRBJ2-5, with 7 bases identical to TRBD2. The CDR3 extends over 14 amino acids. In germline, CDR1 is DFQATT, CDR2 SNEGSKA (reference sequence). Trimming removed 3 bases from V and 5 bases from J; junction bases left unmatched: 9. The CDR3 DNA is TGCAGTGCTAGTCGGGACTACCTAGGGGAGACCCAGTACTTC. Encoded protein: CSASRDYLGETQYF.

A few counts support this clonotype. The CDR3, as DNA: TGCAGCGTTGTTGTTAGTAGCGGGAGTACAGATACGCAGTATTTT. Translation gives CSVVVSSGSTDTQYF. The V and J genes are TRBV29-1 and TRBJ2-3, with TRBD2 identical over 9 bases. V gave up 4 bases and J gave up 3 bases; unmatched junction bases: 8. Per germline, CDR1 SQVTM and CDR2 ANQGSEA. CDR3 length: 15 residues.

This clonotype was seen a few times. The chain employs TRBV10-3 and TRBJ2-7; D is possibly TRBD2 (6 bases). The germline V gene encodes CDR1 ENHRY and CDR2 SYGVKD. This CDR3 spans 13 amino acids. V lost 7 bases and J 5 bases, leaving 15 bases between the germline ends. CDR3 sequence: CAINRLGTDEQYF. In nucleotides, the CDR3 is TGTGCCATCAACCGACTAGGAACCGACGAGCAGTACTTC.

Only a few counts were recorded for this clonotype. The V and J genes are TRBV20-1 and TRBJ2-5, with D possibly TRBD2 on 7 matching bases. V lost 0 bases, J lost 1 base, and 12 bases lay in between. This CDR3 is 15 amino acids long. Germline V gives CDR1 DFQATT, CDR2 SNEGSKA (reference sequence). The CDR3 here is CSARDAGAAQETQYF. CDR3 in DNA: TGCAGTGCTAGAGATGCGGGGGCCGCCCAAGAGACCCAGTACTTC.

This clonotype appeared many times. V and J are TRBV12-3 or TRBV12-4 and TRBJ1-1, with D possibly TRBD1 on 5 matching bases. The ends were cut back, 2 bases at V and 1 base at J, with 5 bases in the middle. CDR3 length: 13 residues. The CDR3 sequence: CASSLRGNTEAFF. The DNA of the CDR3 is TGTGCCAGCAGTTTAAGGGGGAACACTGAAGCTTTCTTT.

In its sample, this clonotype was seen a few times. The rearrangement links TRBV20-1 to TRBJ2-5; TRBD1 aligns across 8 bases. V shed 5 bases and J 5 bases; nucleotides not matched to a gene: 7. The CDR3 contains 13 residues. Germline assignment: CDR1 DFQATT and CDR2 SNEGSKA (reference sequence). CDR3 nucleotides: TGCAGTGCTCTCAGGGGGCTACGGGAGACCCAGTACTTC. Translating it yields CSALRGLRETQYF.

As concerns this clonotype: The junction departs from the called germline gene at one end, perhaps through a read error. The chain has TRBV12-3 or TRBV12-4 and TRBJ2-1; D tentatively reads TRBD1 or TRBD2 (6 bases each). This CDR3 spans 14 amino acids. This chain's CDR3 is CASSLRGAYNELFF. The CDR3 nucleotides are TGTGCCAGCAGTTTAAGGGGGGCCTACAATGAGCTGTTCTTC.

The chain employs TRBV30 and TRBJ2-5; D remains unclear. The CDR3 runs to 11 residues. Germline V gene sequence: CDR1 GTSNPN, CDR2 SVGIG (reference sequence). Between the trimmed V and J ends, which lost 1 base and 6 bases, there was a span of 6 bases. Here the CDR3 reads CAWSGWKTQYF. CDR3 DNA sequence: TGTGCCTGGAGTGGATGGAAGACCCAGTACTTC.

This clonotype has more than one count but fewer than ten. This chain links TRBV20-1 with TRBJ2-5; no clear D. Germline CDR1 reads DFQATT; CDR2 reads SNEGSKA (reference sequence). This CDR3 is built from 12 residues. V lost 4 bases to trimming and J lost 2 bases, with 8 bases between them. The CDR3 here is CSAKWAQETQYF. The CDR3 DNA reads TGCAGTGCTAAGTGGGCTCAAGAGACCCAGTACTTC.

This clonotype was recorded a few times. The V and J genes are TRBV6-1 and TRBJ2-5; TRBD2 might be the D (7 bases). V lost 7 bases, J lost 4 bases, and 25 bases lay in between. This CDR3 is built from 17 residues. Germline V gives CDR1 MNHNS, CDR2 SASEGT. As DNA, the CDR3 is TGTGCCAGCATCGGGGAGGGGGGCCAGGTAAATGGAGAGACCCAGTACTTC. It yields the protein CASIGEGGQVNGETQYF.

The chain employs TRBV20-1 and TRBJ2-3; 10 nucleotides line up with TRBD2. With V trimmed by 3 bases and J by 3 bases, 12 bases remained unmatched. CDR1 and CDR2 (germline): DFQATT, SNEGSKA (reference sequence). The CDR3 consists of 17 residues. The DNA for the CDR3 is TGCAGTGCTAGTACGGGTTTAGCGGGGGGCGGGACAGATACGCAGTATTTT. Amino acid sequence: CSASTGLAGGGTDTQYF.

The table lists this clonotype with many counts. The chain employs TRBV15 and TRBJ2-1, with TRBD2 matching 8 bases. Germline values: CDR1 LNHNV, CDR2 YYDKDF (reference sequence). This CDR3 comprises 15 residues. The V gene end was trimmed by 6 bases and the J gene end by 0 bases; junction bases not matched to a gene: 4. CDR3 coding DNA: TGTGCCACCAGGCCTAGCGGGTCCTCCTACAATGAGCAGTTCTTC. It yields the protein CATRPSGSSYNEQFF. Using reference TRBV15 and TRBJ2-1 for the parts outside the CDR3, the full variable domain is DAMVIQNPRYQVTQFGKPVTLSCSQTLNHNVMYWYQQKSSQAPKLLFHYYDKDFNNEADTPDNFQSRRPNTSFCFLDIRSPGLGDTAMYLCATRPSGSSYNEQFFGPGTRLTVL.

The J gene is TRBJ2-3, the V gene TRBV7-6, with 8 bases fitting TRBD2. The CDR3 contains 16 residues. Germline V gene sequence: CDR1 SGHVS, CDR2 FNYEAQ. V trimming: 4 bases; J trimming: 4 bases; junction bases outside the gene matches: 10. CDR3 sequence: CASSYSGTSLADTQYF. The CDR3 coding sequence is TGTGCCAGCAGCTACTCCGGGACTAGTCTGGCAGATACGCAGTATTTT.

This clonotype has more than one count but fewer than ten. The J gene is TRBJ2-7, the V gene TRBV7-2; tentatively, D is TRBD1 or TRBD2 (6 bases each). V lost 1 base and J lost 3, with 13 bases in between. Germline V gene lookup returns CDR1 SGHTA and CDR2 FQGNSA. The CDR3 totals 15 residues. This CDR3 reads CASSLDGGGIYEQYF. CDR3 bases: TGTGCCAGCAGCTTAGACGGGGGCGGGATCTACGAGCAGTACTTC.

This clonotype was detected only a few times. In nucleotides, the CDR3 is TGTGCCAGCAGCCCACGACAGGGACTGGAAGCTTTCTTT. Amino acid sequence: CASSPRQGLEAFF. The chain couples TRBV7-2 to TRBJ1-1, with 7 bases aligning to TRBD1. V shed 5 bases, J shed 8 bases, and the junction held 8 bases outside the gene matches. Per the germline V gene, CDR1 is SGHTA and CDR2 is FQGNSA. The CDR3 is made up of 13 amino acids.

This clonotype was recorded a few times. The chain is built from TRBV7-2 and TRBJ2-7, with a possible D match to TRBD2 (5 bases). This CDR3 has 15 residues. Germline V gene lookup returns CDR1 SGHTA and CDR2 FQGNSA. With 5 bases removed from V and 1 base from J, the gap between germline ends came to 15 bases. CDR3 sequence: CASSPRVERSYEQYF. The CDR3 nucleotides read TGTGCCAGCAGCCCGAGGGTGGAGCGGTCCTACGAGCAGTACTTC.

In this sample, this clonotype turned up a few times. The CDR3 here is CASSQGETGGLDQPQHF. DNA of the CDR3: TGCGCCAGCAGCCAAGGGGAAACAGGGGGTTTAGATCAGCCCCAGCATTTT. The J gene is TRBJ1-5, the V gene TRBV4-1, with TRBD1 identical over 8 bases. Trimming removed 1 base from V and 5 bases from J; junction bases left unmatched: 10. The length of the CDR3 is 17 residues. The germline gives CDR1 MGHRA, CDR2 YSYEKL.

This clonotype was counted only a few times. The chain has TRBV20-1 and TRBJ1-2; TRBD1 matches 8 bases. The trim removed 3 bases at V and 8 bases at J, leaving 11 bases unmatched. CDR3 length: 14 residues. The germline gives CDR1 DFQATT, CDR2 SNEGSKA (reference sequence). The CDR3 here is CSARDLTGVEGYTF. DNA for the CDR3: TGCAGTGCTAGGGACCTGACAGGGGTTGAAGGCTACACCTTC.

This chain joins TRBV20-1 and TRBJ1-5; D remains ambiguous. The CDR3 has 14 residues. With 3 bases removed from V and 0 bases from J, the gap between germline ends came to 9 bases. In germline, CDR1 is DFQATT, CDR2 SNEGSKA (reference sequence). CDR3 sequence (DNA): TGCAGTGCTAGTTACGATTTTAGCAATCAGCCCCAGCATTTT. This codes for CSASYDFSNQPQHF.

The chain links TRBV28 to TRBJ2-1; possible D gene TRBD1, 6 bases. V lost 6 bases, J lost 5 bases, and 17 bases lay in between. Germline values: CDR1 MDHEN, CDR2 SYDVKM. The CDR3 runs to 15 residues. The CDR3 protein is CASRRTTGTHNEQFF. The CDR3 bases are TGTGCCAGCAGACGAACCACCGGGACACACAATGAGCAGTTCTTC.

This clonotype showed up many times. CDR3 sequence: CASSLERYREEYF. Here the CDR3 DNA reads TGTGCCAGCAGCTTAGAAAGGTACCGAGAGGAGTATTTT. This sequence joins TRBV11-1 and TRBJ2-3; D call uncertain. Germline values: CDR1 SGHAT, CDR2 FQDESV (reference sequence). The CDR3 extends over 13 amino acids. V was cut by 1 base and J by 13 bases, with 15 bases left in between.

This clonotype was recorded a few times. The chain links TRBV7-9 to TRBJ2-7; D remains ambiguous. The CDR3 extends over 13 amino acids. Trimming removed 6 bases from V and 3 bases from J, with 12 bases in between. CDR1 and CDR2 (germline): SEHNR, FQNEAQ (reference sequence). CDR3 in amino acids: CASRREVSYEQYF. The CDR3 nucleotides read TGTGCCAGCAGAAGGGAAGTTAGCTACGAGCAGTACTTC.

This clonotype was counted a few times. In DNA, the CDR3 is TGCAGTGCCCCAGGGCTCCTAGCTTACCGCACAGATACGCAGTATTTT. The encoded protein is CSAPGLLAYRTDTQYF. The V and J genes are TRBV20-1 and TRBJ2-3; either TRBD1 or TRBD2 may supply D (5 bases each). The germline gives CDR1 DFQATT, CDR2 SNEGSKA (reference sequence). V lost 6 bases, J lost 1 base, and 20 bases lay in between. This CDR3 is built from 16 residues.

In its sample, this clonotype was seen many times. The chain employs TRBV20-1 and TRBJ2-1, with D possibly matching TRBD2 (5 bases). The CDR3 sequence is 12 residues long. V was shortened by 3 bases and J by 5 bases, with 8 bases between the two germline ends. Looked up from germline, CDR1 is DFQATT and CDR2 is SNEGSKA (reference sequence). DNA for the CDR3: TGCAGTGCTAGTTCCGGGAACAATGAGCAGTTCTTC. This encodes CSASSGNNEQFF.